What follows are 2 T cell receptor beta chains derived from one specimen sequenced in a study of T cells in Graves' hyperthyroidism and ophthalmopathy. It was RNA transcripts that yielded the amplified TCR beta CDR3 regions. When the TCR CDR3 underwent first-round RT-PCR, the HTBI primer set was used. TCRdb re-analysed the multiplex PCR reads in MiXCR, keeping a single row per CDR3 protein. Here the sample spans hundreds of thousands of distinct CDR3 sequences, about 15% being singletons. The sequencing input was blood. Source of these receptors: a woman aged 30 to 39 with Graves' hyperthyroidism.

This clonotype showed up many times. The V gene is TRBV20-1, the J gene TRBJ2-3, with unresolved D. This CDR3 comprises 12 residues. CDR1 is DFQATT, CDR2 SNEGSKA, per germline (reference sequence). Trimming cost V 3 bases and J 3 bases, with 7 bases left between them. DNA for the CDR3: TGCAGTGCTAGGCCCTCTACAGATACGCAGTATTTT. This sequence encodes CSARPSTDTQYF.

In its sample, this clonotype was seen a few times. The rearrangement links TRBV11-2 to TRBJ1-2; D possibly corresponds to TRBD1 (6 bases). In germline, CDR1 is SGHAT, CDR2 FQNNGV. Trimming left V 2 bases short and J 8 bases short, with 15 bases between. The CDR3 contains 14 residues. The CDR3 nucleotides are TGTGCCAGCAGCTTAAATCAGGGGTCTATGGGCTACACCTTC. Translation gives CASSLNQGSMGYTF.